This entry lists 10 T cell receptor beta chains sequenced from one sample in a study of T cells in Graves' hyperthyroidism and ophthalmopathy. Amplified TCR beta CDR3 regions came from RNA transcripts. A set of HTBI primers served as the primers for a first-round RT-PCR of the TCR CDR3. TCRdb independently ran MiXCR on the multiplex PCR reads; one entry per CDR3 protein. The repertoire holds hundreds of thousands of distinct CDR3 sequences, with approximately 15% as singletons. Sequenced sample: blood. The receptors shown here come from a woman in her forties with Graves' ophthalmopathy.

J is TRBJ2-4 and V is TRBV3-1, with D tentatively TRBD2 (6 bases). Per germline, CDR1 LGHDT and CDR2 YNNKEL (reference sequence). The CDR3 sequence is 21 residues long. V lost 1 base, J lost 0 bases, and 25 bases lay in between. CDR3 amino acids: CASSQAFQISGVRTAKNIQYF. For the CDR3, the DNA is TGTGCCAGCAGCCAAGCTTTCCAGATTAGCGGCGTACGAACAGCCAAAAACATTCAGTACTTC.

The sample holds a few counts of this clonotype. The chain joins TRBV29-1 to TRBJ2-7; D is possibly TRBD1 or TRBD2 (5 bases each). The CDR3 runs 13 residues. Germline V gives CDR1 SQVTM, CDR2 ANQGSEA. The V gene lost 4 bases and the J gene lost 0 bases, with 10 bases spanning the gap. The CDR3 DNA is TGCAGCGTTGGATGGGGGAGCTCCTACGAGCAGTACTTC. Encoded protein: CSVGWGSSYEQYF.

This clonotype was observed many times. This rearrangement joins TRBV3-1 to TRBJ2-1, with 7 bases matching TRBD2. V dropped 4 bases and J dropped 15; count of bases not matched to a gene: 9. The germline V gene has CDR1 LGHDT and CDR2 YNNKEL (reference sequence). The length of the CDR3 is 12 residues. In DNA, the CDR3 is TGTGCCAGCAGCCGCACCTCACTAGCGCCGTTCTTC. It yields the protein CASSRTSLAPFF.

The chain links TRBV11-2 to TRBJ2-5, with 11 positions matching TRBD2. Per the germline V gene, CDR1 is SGHAT and CDR2 is FQNNGV. V was pared by 4 bases and J by 7 bases, with 5 bases of the junction left unmatched. CDR3 length: 14 amino acids. CDR3 sequence: CASSSTSGGGTQYF. The DNA for the CDR3 is TGTGCCAGCAGCTCAACTAGCGGGGGAGGGACCCAGTACTTC.

This clonotype was seen only a few times. The chain joins TRBV19 to TRBJ1-5; TRBD1 matches at 7 bases. After removal of 6 bases from V and 4 bases from J, the junction contained 9 bases not matched to a gene. The CDR3 length is 15 residues. In germline, CDR1 is LNHDA, CDR2 SQIVND (reference sequence). For the CDR3, the DNA is TGTGCCAGTAGCGCCACTCGCAGGGGGAATCAGCCCCAGCATTTT. Translation: CASSATRRGNQPQHF.

Note on this clonotype: This may come from a read error, since a much larger clone is one base off. This rearrangement joins TRBV2 to TRBJ1-5; no definite D call. This CDR3 region has 13 residues. Germline V gives CDR1 SNHLY, CDR2 FYNNEI. Trimming shortened V by 2 bases and J by 1 base, and 3 bases separated the two germline ends. The CDR3 reads CASSERSNQPQHF. CDR3 bases: TGTGCCAGCAGTGAAAGGAGCAATCAGCCCCAGCATTTT. The full variable domain, its missing parts supplied by reference TRBV2 and TRBJ1-5, is EPEVTQTPSHQVTQMGQEVILRCVPISNHLYFYWYRQILGQKVEFLVSFYNNEISEKSEIFDDQFSVERPDGSNFTLKIRSTKLEDSAMYFCASSERSNQPQHFGDGTRLSIL.

This clonotype was seen many times. The gene calls are TRBV20-1 and TRBJ2-7; D possibly corresponds to TRBD1 (6 bases). V lost 5 bases and J lost 6, with 23 bases in between. The germline V gene has CDR1 DFQATT and CDR2 SNEGSKA (reference sequence). The CDR3 covers 15 residues. The CDR3 protein is CSAENPDFGGAEQYF. CDR3 nucleotides: TGCAGTGCTGAGAATCCTGATTTTGGGGGCGCCGAGCAGTACTTC.

V gene TRBV7-9 combines with J gene TRBJ2-3, with D perhaps matching TRBD2 (5 bases). This CDR3 has 16 residues. Germline V gene lookup returns CDR1 SEHNR and CDR2 FQNEAQ (reference sequence). V lost 5 bases to trimming and J lost 0 bases, with 15 bases between them. CDR3 residues: CASSPLLRASTDTQYF. CDR3 nucleotide sequence: TGTGCCAGCAGCCCGCTTTTGCGGGCGAGCACAGATACGCAGTATTTT.

This clonotype turned up a few times. The J gene is TRBJ2-6, the V gene TRBV6-1; unclear D gene. Germline V gene sequence: CDR1 MNHNS, CDR2 SASEGT. Trimming cost V 7 bases and J 1 base, with 5 bases left between them. The CDR3 totals 13 residues. The CDR3 reads CASILSGANVLTF. The CDR3 nucleotides read TGTGCCAGCATACTTTCTGGGGCCAACGTCCTGACTTTC.

This rearrangement joins TRBV29-1 to TRBJ2-1; 8 positions match TRBD2. V was pared by 0 bases and J by 6 bases, with 4 bases of the junction left unmatched. The CDR3 has 14 residues. CDR1 SQVTM and CDR2 ANQGSEA come from the germline V gene. The CDR3 here is CSVEDGLAGNEQFF. In DNA, the CDR3 is TGCAGCGTTGAAGATGGGCTAGCGGGCAATGAGCAGTTCTTC.